This TCR beta chain was sequenced during a study of blood T cell repertoires in COVID-19. Study-wide background: The cDNA or gDNA used as material had been derived from T cells, B-cell-depleted T cells, or PBMCs.

The V segment lost 6 bases and the J segment 9 bases; nucleotides outside the gene matches: 8. The CDR3 is made up of 13 amino acids. Germline lookup yields CDR1 MNHEY and CDR2 SMNVEV (reference sequence). Donors in Cohort 3 counted as recovered after two negative PCRs, clearance, or symptom resolution. This clone turned up a few times. In the authors' methods: Quantification of nucleated cells was approximated via reference gene primer amplification. Generated by immunoSEQ multiplex PCR, the TCRdb table keeps only in-frame clones and is missing some. V, J and clone size reflect that table, while D and trimming were determined from the DNA. The data hold 310,000 or so clones, with 80% to 95% observed a single time.

V gene TRBV27 combines with J gene TRBJ1-2; 9 nucleotides match TRBD1. The sample taken for sequencing was PBMCs or T cells enriched from blood (not recorded which). The source is a woman in her 30s who had recovered from COVID-19. DNA for the CDR3: TGTGCCAGCAGAAAACCGGGACAGGGAAGCTACACCTTC. Translated, it gives CASRKPGQGSYTF.